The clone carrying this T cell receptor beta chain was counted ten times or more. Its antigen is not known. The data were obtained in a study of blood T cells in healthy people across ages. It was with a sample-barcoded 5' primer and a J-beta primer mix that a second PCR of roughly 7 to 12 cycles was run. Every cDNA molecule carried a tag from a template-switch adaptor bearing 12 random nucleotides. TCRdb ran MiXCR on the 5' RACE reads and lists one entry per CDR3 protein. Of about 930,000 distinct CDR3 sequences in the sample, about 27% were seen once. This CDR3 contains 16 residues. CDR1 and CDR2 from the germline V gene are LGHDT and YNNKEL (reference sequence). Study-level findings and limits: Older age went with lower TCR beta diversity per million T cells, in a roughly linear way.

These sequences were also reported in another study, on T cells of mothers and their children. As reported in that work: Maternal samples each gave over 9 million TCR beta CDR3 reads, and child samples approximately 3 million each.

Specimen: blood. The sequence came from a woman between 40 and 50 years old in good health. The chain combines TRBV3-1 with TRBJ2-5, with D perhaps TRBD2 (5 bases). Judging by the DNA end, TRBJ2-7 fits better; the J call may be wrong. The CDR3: CASSQGLRTPLDEQYF. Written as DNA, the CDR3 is TGTGCCAGCAGCCAAGGTTTGCGGACTCCCTTAGACGAGCAGTACTTC.